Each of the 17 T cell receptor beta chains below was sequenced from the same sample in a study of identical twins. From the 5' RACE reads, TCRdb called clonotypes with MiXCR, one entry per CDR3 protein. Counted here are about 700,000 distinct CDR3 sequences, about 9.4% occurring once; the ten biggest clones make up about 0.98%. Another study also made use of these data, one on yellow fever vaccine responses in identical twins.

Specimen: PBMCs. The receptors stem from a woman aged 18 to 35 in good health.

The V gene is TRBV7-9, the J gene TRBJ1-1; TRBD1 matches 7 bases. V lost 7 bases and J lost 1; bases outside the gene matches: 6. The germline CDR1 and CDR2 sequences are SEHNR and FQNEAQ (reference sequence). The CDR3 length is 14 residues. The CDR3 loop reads CASNGGTANTEAFF. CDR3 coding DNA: TGTGCCAGCAATGGCGGGACAGCGAACACTGAAGCTTTCTTT.

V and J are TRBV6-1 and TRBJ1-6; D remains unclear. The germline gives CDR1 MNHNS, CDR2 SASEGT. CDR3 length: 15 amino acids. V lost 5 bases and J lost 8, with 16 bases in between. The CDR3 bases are TGTGCCAGCAGTCCGAAGCGGATCGGGCATTCACCCCTCCACTTT. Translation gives CASSPKRIGHSPLHF.

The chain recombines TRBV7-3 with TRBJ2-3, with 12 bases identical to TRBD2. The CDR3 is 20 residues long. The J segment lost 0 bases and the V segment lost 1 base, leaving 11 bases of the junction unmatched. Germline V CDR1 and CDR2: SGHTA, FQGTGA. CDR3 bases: TGTGCCAGCAGCTTAAACTCGCCGACTAGCGGGGGCCTCAGCACAGATACGCAGTATTTT. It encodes CASSLNSPTSGGLSTDTQYF.

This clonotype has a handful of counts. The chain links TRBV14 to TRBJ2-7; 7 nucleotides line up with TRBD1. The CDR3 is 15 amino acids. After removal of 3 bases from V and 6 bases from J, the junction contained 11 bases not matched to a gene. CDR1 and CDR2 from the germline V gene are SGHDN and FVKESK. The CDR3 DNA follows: TGTGCCAGCAGCCACGACCCCGGGACAGTGGGCGAGCAGTACTTC. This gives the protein CASSHDPGTVGEQYF.

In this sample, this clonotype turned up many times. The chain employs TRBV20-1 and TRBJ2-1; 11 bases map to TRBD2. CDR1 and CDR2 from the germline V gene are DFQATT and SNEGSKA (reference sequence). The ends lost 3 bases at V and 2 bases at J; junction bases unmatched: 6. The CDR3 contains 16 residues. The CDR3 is CSARSTSGIAYNEQFF. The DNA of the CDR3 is TGCAGTGCTAGGTCGACTAGCGGGATCGCCTACAATGAGCAGTTCTTC.

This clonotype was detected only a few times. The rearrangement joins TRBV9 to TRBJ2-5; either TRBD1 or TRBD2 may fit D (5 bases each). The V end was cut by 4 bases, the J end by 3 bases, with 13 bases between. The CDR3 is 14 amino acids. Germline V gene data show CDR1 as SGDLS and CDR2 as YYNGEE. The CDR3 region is CASSTRDGEETQYF. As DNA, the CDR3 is TGTGCCAGCAGCACCAGGGACGGAGAAGAGACCCAGTACTTC.

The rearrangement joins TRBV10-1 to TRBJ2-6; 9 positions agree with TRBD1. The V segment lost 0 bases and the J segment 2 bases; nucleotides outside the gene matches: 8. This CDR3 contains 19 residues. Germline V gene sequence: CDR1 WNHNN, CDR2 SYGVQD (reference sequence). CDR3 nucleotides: TGCGCCAGCAGTGAGTCTGGGAGACAGGGGGTCGCTGGGGCCAACGTCCTGACTTTC. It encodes CASSESGRQGVAGANVLTF.

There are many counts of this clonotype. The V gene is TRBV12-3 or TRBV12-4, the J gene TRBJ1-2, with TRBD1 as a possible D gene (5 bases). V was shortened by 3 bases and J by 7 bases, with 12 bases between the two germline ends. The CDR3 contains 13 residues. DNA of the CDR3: TGTGCCAGCAGTTTGGGGACCGAGCGTGGCTACACCTTC. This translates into CASSLGTERGYTF.

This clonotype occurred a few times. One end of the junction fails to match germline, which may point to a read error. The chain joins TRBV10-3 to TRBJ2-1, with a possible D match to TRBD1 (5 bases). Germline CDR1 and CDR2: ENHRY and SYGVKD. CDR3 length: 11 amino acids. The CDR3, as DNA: TGTGCCGTCAGGGATTTCAATGAGCAGTTCTTC. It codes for CAVRDFNEQFF.

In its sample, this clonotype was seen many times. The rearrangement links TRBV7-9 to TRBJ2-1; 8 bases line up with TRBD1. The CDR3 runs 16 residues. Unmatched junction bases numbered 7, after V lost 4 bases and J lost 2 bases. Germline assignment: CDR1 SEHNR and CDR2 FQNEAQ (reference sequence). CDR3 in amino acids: CASSSKDRAPYNEQFF. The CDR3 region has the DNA TGTGCCAGCAGCTCAAAGGACAGGGCCCCCTACAATGAGCAGTTCTTC.

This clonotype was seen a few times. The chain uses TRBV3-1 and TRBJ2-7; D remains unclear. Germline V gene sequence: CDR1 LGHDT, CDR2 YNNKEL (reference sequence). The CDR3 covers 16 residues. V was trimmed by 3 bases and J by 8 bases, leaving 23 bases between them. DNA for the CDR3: TGTGCCAGCAGCCAGGGCGACGTTGGGCGCTATTACCAGCAGTACTTC. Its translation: CASSQGDVGRYYQQYF.

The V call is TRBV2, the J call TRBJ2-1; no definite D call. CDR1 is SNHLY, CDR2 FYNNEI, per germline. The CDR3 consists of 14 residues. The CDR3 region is CTSGLEASYNEQFF. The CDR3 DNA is TGTACATCCGGGCTAGAGGCGTCCTACAATGAGCAGTTCTTC.

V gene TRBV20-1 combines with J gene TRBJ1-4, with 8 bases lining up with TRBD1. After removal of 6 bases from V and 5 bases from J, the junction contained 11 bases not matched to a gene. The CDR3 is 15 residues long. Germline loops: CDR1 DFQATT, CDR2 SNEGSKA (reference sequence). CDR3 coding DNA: TGCAGTGCCCCCTCCCGACAGGGGAAGAATGAAAAACTGTTTTTT. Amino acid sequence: CSAPSRQGKNEKLFF.

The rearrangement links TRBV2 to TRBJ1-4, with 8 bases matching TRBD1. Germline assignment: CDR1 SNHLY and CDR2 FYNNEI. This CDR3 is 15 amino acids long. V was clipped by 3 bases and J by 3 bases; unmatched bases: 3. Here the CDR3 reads CASSETGVPNEKLFF. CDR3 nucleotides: TGTGCCAGCAGTGAGACAGGGGTGCCTAATGAAAAACTGTTTTTT.

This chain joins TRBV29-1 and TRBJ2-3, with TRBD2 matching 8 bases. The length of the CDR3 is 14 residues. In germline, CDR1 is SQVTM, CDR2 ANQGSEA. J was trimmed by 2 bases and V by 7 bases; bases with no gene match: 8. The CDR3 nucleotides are TGCAGCGGTTCGGGGGGGGGTTACACAGATACGCAGTATTTT. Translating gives CSGSGGGYTDTQYF.

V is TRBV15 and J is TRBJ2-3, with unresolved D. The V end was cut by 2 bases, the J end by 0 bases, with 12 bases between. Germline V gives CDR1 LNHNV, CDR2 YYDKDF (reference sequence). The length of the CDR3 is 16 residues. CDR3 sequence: CATSRSNLPSTDTQYF. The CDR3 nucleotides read TGTGCCACCAGCAGAAGTAACCTACCAAGCACAGATACGCAGTATTTT.

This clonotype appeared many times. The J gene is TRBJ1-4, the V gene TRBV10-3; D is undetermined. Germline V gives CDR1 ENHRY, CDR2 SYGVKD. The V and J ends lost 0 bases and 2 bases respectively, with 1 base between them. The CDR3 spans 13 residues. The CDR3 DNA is TGTGCCATCAGTGAGTCGACTAATGAAAAACTGTTTTTT. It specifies CAISESTNEKLFF.